This T cell receptor (beta chain) was sequenced for a study of T cell responses to AZD1222 COVID-19 vaccine. Study-wide findings and caveats: Donors were chiefly white British, with a greater number of females, and clonal diversity was perhaps underestimated. Receipt of two AZD1222 doses was followed by a rise in Spike-specific TCR breadth and depth. Only a handful of AZD1222 recipients tested seropositive at baseline.

Some clones are missing from TCRdb's copy, which holds only in-frame ones; the method was immunoSEQ multiplex PCR. The data show some 98,000 clones, with roughly 80% seen just once and approximately 15% held by the top ten. CDR1 is LGHDT, CDR2 YNNKEL, per germline (reference sequence). V lost 1 base to trimming and J lost 2 bases, with 9 bases between them. The CDR3 is 16 amino acids. Concerning this clone itself: Its antigen is currently unknown.

V is TRBV3-1 (or the pseudogene TRBV3-2) and J is TRBJ2-6; no firm D call. The source was peripheral blood, collected 28 days after the second AZD1222 dose. The sequence was collected from an adult who received the AZD1222 COVID-19 vaccine. The CDR3 protein is CASSQAITAGANVLTF. DNA of the CDR3: TGTGCCAGCAGCCAAGCCATTACTGCTGGGGCCAACGTCCTGACTTTC.